This TCR beta chain was sequenced during a study of early T cells in non-severe SARS-CoV-2 infection. MiXCR was run by TCRdb on the 5' RACE reads, yielding one entry per CDR3 protein. The data show 50,000 to 60,000 distinct CDR3 sequences, with 9.5% to 12% seen just once and approximately 13% held by the top ten. Germline trimming cut 8 bases from V and 4 bases from J; bases unmatched to any gene: 9. The CDR3 consists of 15 residues. Germline lookup yields CDR1 SEHNR and CDR2 FQNEAQ (reference sequence). This clonotype was counted many times. The clonotype comes from an adult who was a healthcare worker with PCR-confirmed SARS-CoV-2 infection or an uninfected control (not recorded which). The chain links TRBV7-9 to TRBJ2-1; 9 bases are shared with TRBD2. The sequenced material came from whole blood. CDR3 in amino acids: CASSGGLAPYNEQFF. CDR3 nucleotide sequence: TGTGCCAGCTCCGGGGGACTAGCACCTTACAATGAGCAGTTCTTC. Variable domain in full (rest from reference TRBV7-9 and TRBJ2-1): DTGVSQNPRHKITKRGQNVTFRCDPISEHNRLYWYRQTLGQGPEFLTYFQNEAQLEKSRLLSDRFSAERPKGSFSTLEIQRTEQGDSAMYLCASSGGLAPYNEQFFGPGTRLTVL.